Each of the 4 T cell receptor beta chains below was sequenced from the same sample in a study of shared clonotypes between healthy human individuals. The method was immunoSEQ multiplex PCR; TCRdb's version includes in-frame clones alone and lacks a portion of them. This table has about 490,000 clones, approximately 80% appearing once. The material sequenced was PBMCs. The receptors derive from a woman aged 40 to 49 in good health. Some clones in this sample may be carry-over from other donors' samples.

Notes on this clone: Since a far larger clone is one base different, this is likely a read error. The sample has other DNA sequences that encode this CDR3 too. The chain is built from TRBV4-2 and TRBJ2-7; D not resolved. This CDR3 contains 18 residues. Trimming took off 1 base at V and 0 bases at J, with 19 bases between the two ends. Looked up from germline, CDR1 is LGHNA and CDR2 is YNFKEQ. The CDR3: CASSQGPPGTSISYEQYF. The CDR3 nucleotides are TGTGCCAGCAGCCAAGGTCCCCCCGGAACCTCGATCTCCTACGAGCAGTACTTC.

The chain employs TRBV18 and TRBJ2-5, with 13 bases that match TRBD2. Unmatched junction bases numbered 12, after V lost 4 bases and J lost 4 bases. Per the germline V gene, CDR1 is KGHSH and CDR2 is LQKENI. The CDR3 extends over 18 amino acids. This CDR3 is CASSRSGFRLAGGETQYF. The CDR3 DNA reads TGTGCCAGCTCACGCTCGGGGTTCAGACTAGCGGGAGGAGAGACCCAGTACTTC.

The V call is TRBV30, the J call TRBJ2-1; 7 bases agree with TRBD2. Germline values: CDR1 GTSNPN, CDR2 SVGIG (reference sequence). The CDR3 runs to 12 residues. J was trimmed by 7 bases and V by 4 bases; bases with no gene match: 4. In DNA form, the CDR3 reads TGTGCCTGGAACGGGGGGTGGAATGAGCAGTTCTTC. It codes for CAWNGGWNEQFF. The full variable domain, with the rest looked up from reference TRBV30 and TRBJ2-1, is SQTIHQWPATLVQPVGSPLSLECTVEGTSNPNLYWYRQAAGRGLQLLFYSVGIGQISSEVPQNLSASRPQDRQFILSSKKLLLSDSGFYLCAWNGGWNEQFFGPGTRLTVL.

Comment on this clone: The junction shows a germline mismatch at one end, possibly a read error. The chain has TRBV10-2 and TRBJ2-7, with D uncertain. From germline, CDR1 is WSHSY and CDR2 SAAADI. The CDR3 is 11 amino acids. This CDR3 reads CASSGGYAQYF. In DNA, the CDR3 is TGCGCCAGCAGTGGAGGCTACGCGCAGTACTTC.